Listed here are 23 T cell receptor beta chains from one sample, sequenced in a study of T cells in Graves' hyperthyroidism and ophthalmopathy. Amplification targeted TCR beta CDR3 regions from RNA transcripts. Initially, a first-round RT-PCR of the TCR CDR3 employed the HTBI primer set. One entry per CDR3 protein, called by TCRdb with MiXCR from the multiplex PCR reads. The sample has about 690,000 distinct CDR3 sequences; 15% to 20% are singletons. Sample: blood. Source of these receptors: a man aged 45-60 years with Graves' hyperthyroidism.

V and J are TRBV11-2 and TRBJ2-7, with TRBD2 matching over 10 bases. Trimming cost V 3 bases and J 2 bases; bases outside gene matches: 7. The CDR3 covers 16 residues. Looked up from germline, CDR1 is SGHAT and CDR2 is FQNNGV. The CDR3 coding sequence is TGTGCCAGCAGCTTTTCTAGCGGGAGTAGAGCCTACGAGCAGTACTTC. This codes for CASSFSSGSRAYEQYF.

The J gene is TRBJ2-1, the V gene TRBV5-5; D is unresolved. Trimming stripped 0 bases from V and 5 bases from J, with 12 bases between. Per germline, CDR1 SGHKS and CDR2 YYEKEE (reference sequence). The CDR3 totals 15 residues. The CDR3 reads CASSLDPGSHNEQFF. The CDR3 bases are TGTGCCAGCAGCTTGGACCCCGGCAGCCACAATGAGCAGTTCTTC.

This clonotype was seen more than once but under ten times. CDR3 nucleotide sequence: TGTGCCAGCAGGGCGGGAGCGAACTACGAGCAGTACTTC. This gives the protein CASRAGANYEQYF. V is TRBV6-2 or TRBV6-3 and J is TRBJ2-7; TRBD2 agrees at 7 bases. CDR1 MNHEY and CDR2 SVGEGT come from the germline V gene. The V gene end was trimmed by 6 bases and the J gene end by 3 bases; junction bases not matched to a gene: 5. This CDR3 has 13 amino acids.

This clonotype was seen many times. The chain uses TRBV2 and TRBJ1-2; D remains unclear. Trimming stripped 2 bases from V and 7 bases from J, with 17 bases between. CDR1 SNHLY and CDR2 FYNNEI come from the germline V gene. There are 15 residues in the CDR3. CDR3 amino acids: CASSELGRQGFGYTF. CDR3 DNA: TGTGCCAGCAGTGAATTGGGCAGGCAAGGATTTGGCTACACCTTC.

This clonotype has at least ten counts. The CDR3 coding sequence is TGTGCCAGCAGCTCCTCCGGCCTCAGAATGGAAAACATTCAGTACTTC. This encodes CASSSSGLRMENIQYF. This chain uses TRBV11-2 with TRBJ2-4; D unresolved. Trimming removed 4 bases at V and 5 bases at J, with 18 bases between. Germline V gene lookup returns CDR1 SGHAT and CDR2 FQNNGV. CDR3 length equals 16 residues.

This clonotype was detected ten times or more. In DNA form, the CDR3 reads TGTGCCAGCAGTTCGATGAGGGTATTTAGGGAGACCCAGTACTTC. It yields the protein CASSSMRVFRETQYF. This chain connects TRBV28 to TRBJ2-5; TRBD2 is a possible D gene (5 bases). V lost 4 bases to trimming and J lost 5 bases, with 17 bases between them. The V gene's germline CDR1 is MDHEN and CDR2 SYDVKM. The CDR3 loop spans 15 amino acids.

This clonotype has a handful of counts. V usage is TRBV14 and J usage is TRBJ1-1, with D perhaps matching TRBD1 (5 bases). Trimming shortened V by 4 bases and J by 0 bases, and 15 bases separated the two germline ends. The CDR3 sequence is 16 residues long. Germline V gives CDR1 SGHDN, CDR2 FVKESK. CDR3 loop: CASSRWGEGMNTEAFF. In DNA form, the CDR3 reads TGTGCCAGCAGCCGATGGGGTGAGGGGATGAACACTGAAGCTTTCTTT.

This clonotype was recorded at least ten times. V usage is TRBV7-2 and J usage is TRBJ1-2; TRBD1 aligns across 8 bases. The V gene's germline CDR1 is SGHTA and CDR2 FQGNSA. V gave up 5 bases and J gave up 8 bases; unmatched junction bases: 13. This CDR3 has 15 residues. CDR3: CASSQDGQGAGGYTF. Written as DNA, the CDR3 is TGTGCCAGCAGCCAAGATGGACAGGGCGCAGGAGGCTACACCTTC. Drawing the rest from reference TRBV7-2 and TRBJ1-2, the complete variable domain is GAGVSQSPSNKVTEKGKDVELRCDPISGHTALYWYRQSLGQGLEFLIYFQGNSAPDKSGLPSDRFSAERTGGSVSTLTIQRTQQEDSAVYLCASSQDGQGAGGYTFGSGTRLTVV.

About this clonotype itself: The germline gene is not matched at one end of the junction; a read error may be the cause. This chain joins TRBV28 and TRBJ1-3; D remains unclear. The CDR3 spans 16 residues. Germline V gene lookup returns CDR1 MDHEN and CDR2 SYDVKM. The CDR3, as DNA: TGTGCCAGCAGTTTCCAAGGACTCCTCTCTGGAAACACCATACATTTT. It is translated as CASSFQGLLSGNTIHF.

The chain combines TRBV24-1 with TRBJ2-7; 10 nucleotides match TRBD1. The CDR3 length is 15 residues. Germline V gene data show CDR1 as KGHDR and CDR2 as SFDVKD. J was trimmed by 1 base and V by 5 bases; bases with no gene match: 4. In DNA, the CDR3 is TGTGCCACCAGTGGCGGGACAGGGGAATCCTACGAGCAGTACTTC. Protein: CATSGGTGESYEQYF.

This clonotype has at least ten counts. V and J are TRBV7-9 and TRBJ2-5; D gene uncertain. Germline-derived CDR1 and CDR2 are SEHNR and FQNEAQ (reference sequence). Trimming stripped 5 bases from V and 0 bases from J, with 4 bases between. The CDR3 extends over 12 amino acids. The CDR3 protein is CASSKNQETQYF. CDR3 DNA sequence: TGTGCCAGCAGCAAAAACCAAGAGACCCAGTACTTC. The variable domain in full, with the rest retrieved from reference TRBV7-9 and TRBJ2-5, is DTGVSQNPRHKITKRGQNVTFRCDPISEHNRLYWYRQTLGQGPEFLTYFQNEAQLEKSRLLSDRFSAERPKGSFSTLEIQRTEQGDSAMYLCASSKNQETQYFGPGTRLLVL.

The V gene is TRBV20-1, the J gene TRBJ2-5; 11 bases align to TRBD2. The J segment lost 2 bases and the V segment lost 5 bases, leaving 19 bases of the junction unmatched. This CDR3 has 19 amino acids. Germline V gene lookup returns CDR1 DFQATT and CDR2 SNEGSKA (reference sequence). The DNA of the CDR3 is TGCAGTGCTGCCGGGACAGGGTACTTGACTAGCGGGACGCAAGAGACCCAGTACTTC. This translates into CSAAGTGYLTSGTQETQYF.

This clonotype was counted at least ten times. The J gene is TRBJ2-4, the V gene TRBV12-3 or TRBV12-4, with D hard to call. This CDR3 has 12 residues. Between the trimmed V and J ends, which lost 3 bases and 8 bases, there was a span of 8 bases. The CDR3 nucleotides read TGTGCCAGCAGTTTCGCAGGAGACATTCAGTACTTC. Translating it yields CASSFAGDIQYF.

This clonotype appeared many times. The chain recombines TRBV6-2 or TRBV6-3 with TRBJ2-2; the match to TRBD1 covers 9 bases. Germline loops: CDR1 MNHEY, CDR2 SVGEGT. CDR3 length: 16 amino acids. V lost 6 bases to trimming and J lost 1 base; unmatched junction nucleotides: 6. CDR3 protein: CASSPRDRVNTGELFF. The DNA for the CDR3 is TGTGCCAGCAGCCCCCGGGACAGGGTGAACACCGGGGAGCTGTTTTTT.

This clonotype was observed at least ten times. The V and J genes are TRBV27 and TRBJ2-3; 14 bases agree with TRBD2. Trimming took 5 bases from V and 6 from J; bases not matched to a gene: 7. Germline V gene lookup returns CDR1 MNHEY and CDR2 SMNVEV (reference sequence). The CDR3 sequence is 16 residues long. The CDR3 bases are TGTGCCAGCAGTCTCGGGACTAGCGGGAGTTTGGATACGCAGTATTTT. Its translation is CASSLGTSGSLDTQYF.

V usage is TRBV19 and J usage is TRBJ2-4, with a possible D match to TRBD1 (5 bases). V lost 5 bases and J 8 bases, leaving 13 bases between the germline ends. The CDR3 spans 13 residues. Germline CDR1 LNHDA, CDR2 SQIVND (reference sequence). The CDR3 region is CASSGQRGDIQYF. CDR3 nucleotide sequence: TGTGCCAGTAGTGGTCAAAGGGGTGACATTCAGTACTTC.

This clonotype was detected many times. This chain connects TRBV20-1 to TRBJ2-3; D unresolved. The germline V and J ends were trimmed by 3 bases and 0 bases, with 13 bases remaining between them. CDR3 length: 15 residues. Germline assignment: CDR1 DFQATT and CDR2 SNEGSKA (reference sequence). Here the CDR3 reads CSARVGQSSTDTQYF. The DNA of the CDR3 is TGCAGTGCTAGGGTGGGCCAGTCTAGCACAGATACGCAGTATTTT.

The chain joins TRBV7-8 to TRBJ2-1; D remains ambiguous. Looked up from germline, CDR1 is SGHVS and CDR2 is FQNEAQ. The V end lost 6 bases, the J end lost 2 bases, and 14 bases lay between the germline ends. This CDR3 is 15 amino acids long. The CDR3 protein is CASSQTPRTYNEQFF. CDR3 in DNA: TGTGCCAGCAGTCAGACCCCACGAACCTACAATGAGCAGTTCTTC.

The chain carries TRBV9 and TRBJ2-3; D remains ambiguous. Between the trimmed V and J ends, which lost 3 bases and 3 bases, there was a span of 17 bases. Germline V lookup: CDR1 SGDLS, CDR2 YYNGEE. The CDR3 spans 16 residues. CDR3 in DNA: TGTGCCAGCAGCGAAAACCCTCGAGCAGAAACAGATACGCAGTATTTT. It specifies CASSENPRAETDTQYF.

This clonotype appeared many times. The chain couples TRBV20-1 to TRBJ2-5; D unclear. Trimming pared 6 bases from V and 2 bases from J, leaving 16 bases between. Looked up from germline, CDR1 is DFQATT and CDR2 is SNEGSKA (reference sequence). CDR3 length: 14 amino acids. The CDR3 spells CSALTPGTQETQYF. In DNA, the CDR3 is TGCAGTGCCCTCACCCCCGGCACACAAGAGACCCAGTACTTC.

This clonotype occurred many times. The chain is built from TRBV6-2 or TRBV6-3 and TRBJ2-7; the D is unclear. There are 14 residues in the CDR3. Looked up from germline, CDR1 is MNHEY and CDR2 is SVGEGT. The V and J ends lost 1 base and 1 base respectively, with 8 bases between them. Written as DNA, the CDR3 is TGTGCCAGCAGTTACTGGCATACGTCCTACGAGCAGTACTTC. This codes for CASSYWHTSYEQYF.

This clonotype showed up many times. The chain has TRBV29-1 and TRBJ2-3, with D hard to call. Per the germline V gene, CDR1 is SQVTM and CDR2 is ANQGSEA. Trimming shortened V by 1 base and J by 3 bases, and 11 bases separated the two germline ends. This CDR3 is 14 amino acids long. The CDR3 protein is CSVEGGIETDTQYF. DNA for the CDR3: TGCAGCGTTGAAGGCGGAATCGAGACAGATACGCAGTATTTT.

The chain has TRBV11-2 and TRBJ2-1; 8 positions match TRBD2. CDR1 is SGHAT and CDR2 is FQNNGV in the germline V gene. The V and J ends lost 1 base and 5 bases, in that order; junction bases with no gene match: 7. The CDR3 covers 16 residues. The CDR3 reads CASSLGAAGVDNEQFF. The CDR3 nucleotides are TGTGCCAGCAGCTTAGGGGCAGCGGGAGTTGACAATGAGCAGTTCTTC.